These 30 T cell receptor beta chains came from one sample sequenced in a study of identical twins. TCRdb ran MiXCR on the 5' RACE reads and lists one entry per CDR3 protein. This table has 200,000 to 250,000 distinct CDR3 sequences, around 6.8% appearing once. These same data were also listed under a study on yellow fever vaccine responses in identical twins.

Sequenced: memory (CD45RO+) T cells sorted from blood. These TCRs come from a young woman in good health.

This clonotype was observed at least ten times. The chain recombines TRBV9 with TRBJ1-1; D remains unclear. The ends were cut back, 1 base at V and 1 base at J, with 5 bases in the middle. The CDR3 runs 13 residues. Germline V CDR1 and CDR2: SGDLS, YYNGEE. CDR3 amino acids: CASSVRPNTEAFF. DNA for the CDR3: TGTGCCAGCAGCGTAAGGCCGAACACTGAAGCTTTCTTT.

This clonotype has a count of ten or more. The gene calls are TRBV7-2 and TRBJ2-7; D is uncertain. CDR3 length: 12 amino acids. The V and J ends lost 2 bases and 3 bases respectively, with 5 bases between them. Germline V gene sequence: CDR1 SGHTA, CDR2 FQGNSA. CDR3 DNA sequence: TGTGCCAGCAGCTTAATCAGCTACGAGCAGTACTTC. Protein product: CASSLISYEQYF.

This clonotype was observed a handful of times. The rearrangement joins TRBV6-2 or TRBV6-3 to TRBJ2-1, with D possibly TRBD1 on 7 matching bases. The germline gives CDR1 MNHEY, CDR2 SVGEGT. The CDR3 covers 20 residues. The V gene lost 0 bases and the J gene lost 1 base, with 22 bases spanning the gap. The CDR3 nucleotides are TGTGCCAGCAGTTACTCAGCAGGGGGGTGGAGGGGGCCATCCTACAATGAGCAGTTCTTC. It is translated as CASSYSAGGWRGPSYNEQFF.

This clonotype was seen repeatedly, ten times or more. The rearrangement uses TRBV5-1 and TRBJ2-2; D remains ambiguous. This CDR3 comprises 13 residues. Trimming left V 4 bases short and J 6 bases short, with 10 bases between. CDR1 and CDR2 from the germline V gene are SGHRS and YFSETQ. CDR3 in DNA: TGCGCCAGCAGCCTGTTAACTCCCGGGGAGCTGTTTTTT. Its translation: CASSLLTPGELFF.

The J gene is TRBJ2-1, the V gene TRBV7-2, with 10 bases identical to TRBD2. The CDR3 totals 15 residues. The J segment lost 10 bases and the V segment lost 2 bases, leaving 8 bases of the junction unmatched. CDR1 is SGHTA and CDR2 is FQGNSA in the germline V gene. The CDR3 is CASSLIAGGLGEQFF. The CDR3 DNA follows: TGTGCCAGCAGCTTAATAGCGGGAGGATTGGGGGAGCAGTTCTTC.

The chain is built from TRBV12-3 or TRBV12-4 and TRBJ2-5; 7 bases align to TRBD2. J was trimmed by 2 bases and V by 5 bases; bases with no gene match: 8. The CDR3 runs 15 residues. CDR3 sequence reads: CASSHRASGQETQYF. As DNA, the CDR3 is TGTGCCAGCAGTCACCGCGCTAGCGGACAAGAGACCCAGTACTTC.

This clonotype occurred many times. The rearrangement uses TRBV7-9 and TRBJ2-5; D may be TRBD2 (6 bases). Germline CDR1 SEHNR, CDR2 FQNEAQ (reference sequence). V was cut by 3 bases and J by 2 bases, with 10 bases left in between. The length of the CDR3 is 14 residues. CDR3 DNA: TGTGCCAGCAGCTTCGGGGACTCTCAAGAGACCCAGTACTTC. Translated: CASSFGDSQETQYF. Drawing the rest from reference TRBV7-9 and TRBJ2-5, the complete variable domain is DTGVSQNPRHKITKRGQNVTFRCDPISEHNRLYWYRQTLGQGPEFLTYFQNEAQLEKSRLLSDRFSAERPKGSFSTLEIQRTEQGDSAMYLCASSFGDSQETQYFGPGTRLLVL.

Worth noting for this clonotype: The junction and the germline gene differ at one end; a read error may be behind it. The chain has TRBV29-1 and TRBJ2-1; 8 positions agree with TRBD2. This CDR3 has 15 residues. Germline V gene sequence: CDR1 SQVTM, CDR2 ANQGSEA. The CDR3 is CSVDPRGGSHNEQFF. In DNA form, the CDR3 reads TGCAGCGTTGATCCTCGGGGGGGCTCCCACAATGAGCAGTTCTTC.

This clonotype has just a few counts. This sequence joins TRBV20-1 and TRBJ1-6; 10 nucleotides agree with TRBD1. Germline V gene lookup returns CDR1 DFQATT and CDR2 SNEGSKA (reference sequence). The V segment lost 3 bases and the J segment 6 bases; nucleotides outside the gene matches: 5. CDR3 length: 15 amino acids. The CDR3 here is CSASSGQGVNSPLHF. CDR3 DNA: TGCAGTGCTAGTTCTGGACAGGGGGTTAATTCACCCCTCCACTTT.

Note on this clonotype: A junction end diverges from the germline sequence, so it may reflect a read error. The V gene is TRBV11-2, the J gene TRBJ2-1; D is unresolved. The germline gives CDR1 SGHAT, CDR2 FQNNGV. The CDR3 has 13 residues. As DNA, the CDR3 is TGTGCCGGCAGCTTGGACCAACTGACTGAGCAGTTCTTC. Residues: CAGSLDQLTEQFF.

In this sample, this clonotype turned up many times. This chain uses TRBV28 with TRBJ1-2; a weak D match, TRBD1 (5 bases). Trimming took off 6 bases at V and 3 bases at J, with 11 bases between the two ends. The CDR3 is 13 amino acids. In germline, CDR1 is MDHEN, CDR2 SYDVKM. This CDR3 reads CASRPQQDYGYTF. The DNA for the CDR3 is TGTGCCAGCAGACCACAACAGGACTATGGCTACACCTTC.

In this sample, this clonotype turned up many times. J is TRBJ2-7 and V is TRBV7-9, with 7 bases matching TRBD1. This CDR3 comprises 16 residues. V dropped 1 base and J dropped 5; count of bases not matched to a gene: 11. Germline CDR1 SEHNR, CDR2 FQNEAQ (reference sequence). CDR3 region: CASSLVTGALVHEQYF. CDR3 DNA sequence: TGTGCCAGCAGCTTAGTCACAGGGGCCCTCGTCCACGAGCAGTACTTC.

The J gene is TRBJ2-7, the V gene TRBV18; TRBD1 aligns across 9 bases. This CDR3 comprises 14 residues. CDR1 and CDR2 from the germline V gene are KGHSH and LQKENI. V trimming: 5 bases; J trimming: 10 bases; junction bases outside the gene matches: 12. For the CDR3, the DNA is TGTGCCAGCTCAGCAATTCGGGACAGGGATGGACAGTACTTC. Translated: CASSAIRDRDGQYF.

This clonotype was seen many times. J is TRBJ2-4 and V is TRBV5-1; D perhaps matches TRBD1 (7 bases). CDR1 SGHRS and CDR2 YFSETQ come from the germline V gene. This CDR3 has 16 amino acids. Trimming removed 1 base at V and 0 bases at J, with 11 bases between. The CDR3 DNA sequence: TGCGCCAGCAGCTTGTCCCAGGGGGGAGCCAAAAACATTCAGTACTTC. Translated: CASSLSQGGAKNIQYF.

There are many counts of this clonotype. V gene TRBV4-2 combines with J gene TRBJ2-4, with D perhaps matching TRBD1 or TRBD2 (5 bases each). There are 15 residues in the CDR3. The V gene lost 3 bases and the J gene lost 4 bases, with 13 bases spanning the gap. Germline lookup yields CDR1 LGHNA and CDR2 YNFKEQ. This CDR3 reads CASSQTGALKNIQYF. CDR3 DNA sequence: TGTGCCAGCAGCCAGACCGGGGCCTTGAAAAACATTCAGTACTTC.

This clonotype came up a few times. The J gene is TRBJ2-3, the V gene TRBV20-1; D is unclear. This CDR3 spans 12 amino acids. From germline, CDR1 is DFQATT and CDR2 SNEGSKA (reference sequence). The V and J ends lost 6 bases and 3 bases respectively, with 10 bases between them. CDR3: CSAASETDTQYF. CDR3 sequence (DNA): TGCAGTGCGGCAAGTGAAACAGATACGCAGTATTTT.

This clonotype was found many times. V and J are TRBV5-6 and TRBJ2-3; TRBD1 aligns across 9 bases. The CDR3 is 14 residues long. CDR1 SGHDT and CDR2 YYEEEE come from the germline V gene. Losses at the gene ends were 3 bases for V and 3 bases for J; bases not matched to a gene: 2. This CDR3 is CASSWGQGTDTQYF. The CDR3 coding sequence is TGTGCCAGCAGCTGGGGACAGGGAACAGATACGCAGTATTTT.

DNA of the CDR3: TGTGCCAGCAGTTTAACCGGGTTTAAAAACATTCAGTACTTC. Amino acid sequence: CASSLTGFKNIQYF. The chain links TRBV27 to TRBJ2-4; the D is unclear. V lost 2 bases and J 4 bases, leaving 9 bases between the germline ends. Germline V lookup: CDR1 MNHEY, CDR2 SMNVEV (reference sequence). The length of the CDR3 is 14 residues.

The CDR3 here is CASSELRRLTWVDEQFF. As DNA, the CDR3 is TGTGCCAGCAGTGAATTAAGGAGGCTGACTTGGGTGGATGAGCAGTTCTTC. The rearrangement links TRBV6-1 to TRBJ2-1, with TRBD2 as a possible D gene (5 bases). Per the germline V gene, CDR1 is MNHNS and CDR2 is SASEGT. V lost 2 bases and J 8 bases, leaving 22 bases between the germline ends. The CDR3 totals 17 residues.

V and J are TRBV20-1 and TRBJ2-7; 10 bases agree with TRBD2. In germline, CDR1 is DFQATT, CDR2 SNEGSKA (reference sequence). This CDR3 spans 16 amino acids. V shed 3 bases, J shed 0 bases, and the junction held 8 bases outside the gene matches. CDR3 sequence reads: CSASPALAGRSYEQYF. The CDR3 DNA reads TGCAGTGCTAGTCCCGCACTAGCGGGGCGCTCCTACGAGCAGTACTTC.

The table lists this clonotype with many counts. The chain carries TRBV7-9 and TRBJ2-7; 11 nucleotides line up with TRBD1. CDR1 and CDR2 (germline): SEHNR, FQNEAQ (reference sequence). CDR3 length: 17 amino acids. The V gene end was trimmed by 4 bases and the J gene end by 9 bases; junction bases not matched to a gene: 17. The CDR3: CASSYPRNGTGGFGQYF. The CDR3 DNA is TGTGCCAGCAGCTACCCACGGAACGGGACAGGGGGATTCGGGCAGTACTTC.

The V gene is TRBV7-9, the J gene TRBJ2-7, with TRBD1 as a possible D gene (6 bases). V lost 6 bases and J lost 3, with 18 bases in between. Germline V gene lookup returns CDR1 SEHNR and CDR2 FQNEAQ (reference sequence). This CDR3 has 15 residues. DNA for the CDR3: TGTGCCAGCAGTTTCTCACCCGGACAGATCTACGAGCAGTACTTC. Translated: CASSFSPGQIYEQYF.

This clonotype has a count of ten or more. This rearrangement joins TRBV20-1 to TRBJ1-1; the match to TRBD1 covers 11 bases. In germline, CDR1 is DFQATT, CDR2 SNEGSKA (reference sequence). The CDR3 loop spans 13 amino acids. Trimming took 6 bases from V and 5 from J; bases not matched to a gene: 5. Here the CDR3 reads CSATGQGVTEAFF. For the CDR3, the DNA is TGCAGTGCGACGGGACAGGGGGTAACTGAAGCTTTCTTT.

The chain combines TRBV15 with TRBJ1-2; D gene uncertain. The CDR3 loop spans 12 amino acids. V was clipped by 0 bases and J by 10 bases, with 9 bases between them. The V gene's germline CDR1 is LNHNV and CDR2 YYDKDF (reference sequence). The CDR3 loop reads CATSRDDTTYTF. CDR3 nucleotides: TGTGCCACCAGCAGAGATGACACGACCTACACCTTC.

This clonotype was seen at least ten times. The chain employs TRBV12-3 or TRBV12-4 and TRBJ1-1; D remains unclear. Trimming left V 10 bases short and J 5 bases short, with 20 bases between. The CDR3 runs 14 residues. The CDR3 region has the DNA TGTGCCACTCTGCCCGCGGTTGGGCGGACTGAAGCTTTCTTT. It translates to CATLPAVGRTEAFF.

This clonotype has a handful of counts. The genes are TRBV5-1 and TRBJ1-4, with a weak D call TRBD1 (5 bases). The CDR3 contains 16 residues. Trimming took off 4 bases at V and 5 bases at J, with 18 bases between the two ends. Germline V CDR1 and CDR2: SGHRS, YFSETQ. In DNA form, the CDR3 reads TGCGCCAGCAGCCTCACTGGGACGGACGAAAATGAAAAACTGTTTTTT. The encoded protein is CASSLTGTDENEKLFF.

This clonotype has a count of ten or more. The J gene is TRBJ2-1, the V gene TRBV20-1; D gene ambiguous. This CDR3 comprises 14 residues. V gave up 2 bases and J gave up 5 bases, with 13 bases separating them. Germline V gene data show CDR1 as DFQATT and CDR2 as SNEGSKA (reference sequence). The CDR3 region has the DNA TGCAGTGCTAGAAGCCACAGCCTAAACAATGAGCAGTTCTTC. Translated, it gives CSARSHSLNNEQFF.

The chain is built from TRBV11-2 and TRBJ2-7; 7 bases agree with TRBD2. The CDR3 length is 16 residues. Germline lookup yields CDR1 SGHAT and CDR2 FQNNGV. Germline trimming cut 0 bases from V and 5 bases from J; bases unmatched to any gene: 10. CDR3 in DNA: TGTGCCAGCAGCTTAGATTTGAGAGGGACTACGGACGAGCAGTACTTC. This translates into CASSLDLRGTTDEQYF.

This clonotype was observed at least ten times. V gene TRBV20-1 combines with J gene TRBJ1-1; D not certain. The CDR3 totals 13 residues. The V gene lost 6 bases and the J gene lost 2 bases, with 13 bases spanning the gap. Germline CDR1 and CDR2: DFQATT and SNEGSKA (reference sequence). CDR3 residues: CSAIDITNTEAFF. The CDR3 region has the DNA TGCAGTGCCATTGATATTACCAACACTGAAGCTTTCTTT.

The chain carries TRBV19 and TRBJ1-2; TRBD1 matches 7 bases. Germline values: CDR1 LNHDA, CDR2 SQIVND (reference sequence). The CDR3 is made up of 14 amino acids. The ends lost 3 bases at V and 7 bases at J; junction bases unmatched: 8. CDR3 sequence (DNA): TGTGCCAGTAGTATGAGCCCGGGACAGTCTGGCTACACCTTC. Protein product: CASSMSPGQSGYTF.